This TCR beta chain was found in a study of molecular identifiers for immune sequencing clone quantification. Each CDR3 protein gets one entry after TCRdb re-called the PCR reads with MiXCR. The top ten hold around 7% of the sample, which has about 40,000 distinct CDR3 sequences, roughly 18% seen once. V was clipped by 0 bases and J by 0 bases, with 14 bases between them. This CDR3 spans 18 amino acids. Germline V gene data show CDR1 as LGHNA and CDR2 as YSLEER. The sequence was obtained from a human donor in good health. Some libraries in this study had Jurkat cell RNA spiked in. Sequencing was done on a sample of naive CD8+ T cells from blood, with Jurkat cell RNA spiked in. Subset of the sample: FACS-sorted CD8+CD4-CCR7+CD45RA+ naive T cells. This sequence joins TRBV4-3 and TRBJ2-2; a possible D gene is TRBD1 (5 bases). Written as DNA, the CDR3 is TGCGCCAGCAGCCAAGAAGTAATAAGGGGCGCGAACACCGGGGAGCTGTTTTTT. Translation gives CASSQEVIRGANTGELFF.